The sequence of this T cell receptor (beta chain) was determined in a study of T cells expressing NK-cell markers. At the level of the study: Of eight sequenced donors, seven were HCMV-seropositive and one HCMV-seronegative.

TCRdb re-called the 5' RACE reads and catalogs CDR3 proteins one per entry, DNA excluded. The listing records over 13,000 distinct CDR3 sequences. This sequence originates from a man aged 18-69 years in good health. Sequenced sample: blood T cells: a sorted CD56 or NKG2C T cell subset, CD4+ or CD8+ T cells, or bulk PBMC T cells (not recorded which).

The CDR3 is CSATRTGTRGNQPQHF. The chain employs TRBV20-1 and TRBJ1-5; TCRdb designates TRBD1, a call that cannot be tested without DNA. Germline lookup yields CDR1 DFQATT and CDR2 SNEGSKA (reference sequence). The CDR3 runs 16 residues.